This TCR beta chain originates from a study of cytomegalovirus exposure and HLA in healthy donors. About the research overall: HLA-typed donors contributed 80 million to 85 million unique TCRs, which were held in an early data release.

The V gene's germline CDR1 is MNHEY and CDR2 SVGAGI. V lost 6 bases to trimming and J lost 4 bases; unmatched junction nucleotides: 9. This CDR3 has 14 residues. It was with 60 Vbeta and 13 Jbeta primers that the PCR ran. Assay: immunoSEQ multiplex PCR; the TCRdb copy retains only in-frame clones and omits some. The data show 100,000 or so clones, 69% seen once. Study findings and constraints: Researchers reported in a later analysis that a missense DCLRE1C variant was tied to TCR beta V- and J-gene trimming.

A remark on this clone: Its antigen remains unidentified.

The rearrangement links TRBV6-5 to TRBJ2-7, with TRBD2 identical over 7 bases. The sequencing input was PBMCs. This clonotype originated in a man aged 25-45 years in good health and CMV-seronegative. In nucleotides, the CDR3 is TGTGCCAGCAGCCCCATTAGCGGGTCGTACGAGCAGTACTTC. Amino acids: CASSPISGSYEQYF.